The 7 T cell receptor beta chains in this list originate from one sample, sequenced in a study of blood T cell repertoires in COVID-19. The data were produced by immunoSEQ multiplex PCR, yet TCRdb's version contains in-frame clones alone and is incomplete. The profile covers approximately 180,000 clones, with 65% to 85% appearing a single time and around 6.3% taken by the ten largest. Material for sequencing was peripheral blood. The receptors here all came from a middle-aged woman with COVID-19, enrolled during active disease.

V is TRBV6-5 and J is TRBJ1-5, with D perhaps matching TRBD1 (6 bases). This CDR3 has 13 amino acids. Trimming took off 5 bases at V and 5 bases at J, with 10 bases between the two ends. Germline loops: CDR1 MNHEY, CDR2 SVGAGI. The CDR3 coding sequence is TGTGCCAGCAGTCCGGACAGTTATCAGCCCCAGCATTTT. This sequence encodes CASSPDSYQPQHF.

The CDR3 DNA follows: TGTGCCAGTAGTATACTCTCTGAAGCTTTCTTT. As protein: CASSILSEAFF. The chain uses TRBV19 and TRBJ1-1; D gene unclear. The CDR3 contains 11 residues. The germline V and J ends were trimmed by 2 bases and 6 bases, with 4 bases remaining between them. Germline lookup yields CDR1 LNHDA and CDR2 SQIVND (reference sequence).

The V call is TRBV5-1, the J call TRBJ2-3; no clear D gene. The V end was cut by 7 bases, the J end by 0 bases, with 12 bases between. Germline loops: CDR1 SGHRS, CDR2 YFSETQ. CDR3 length: 14 residues. CDR3 protein: CASGPEPSTDTQYF. The DNA for the CDR3 is TGCGCCAGCGGGCCCGAACCTAGCACAGATACGCAGTATTTT.

This sequence joins TRBV29-1 and TRBJ1-2; D not resolved. Germline CDR1 SQVTM, CDR2 ANQGSEA. The CDR3 runs 11 residues. Trimming pared 6 bases from V and 6 bases from J, leaving 11 bases between. The CDR3 DNA sequence: TGCAGCGTGAGGAGGGCGGATGGCTACACCTTC. Translation gives CSVRRADGYTF.

CDR3 DNA: TGCGCCAGCAGCCAACAACCCCGGGCTAGCGCTCAGGAGACCCAGTACTTC. It yields the protein CASSQQPRASAQETQYF. V gene TRBV4-1 combines with J gene TRBJ2-5; possible D gene TRBD2, 6 bases. The germline V gene has CDR1 MGHRA and CDR2 YSYEKL. The CDR3 has 17 residues. Trimming took 2 bases from V and 5 from J, leaving 21 bases between them.

In this sample, this clone turned up a few times. This chain links TRBV24-1 with TRBJ1-5, with 7 nucleotides matching TRBD1. V was pared by 7 bases and J by 4 bases, with 6 bases of the junction left unmatched. The CDR3 is 14 residues long. CDR1 and CDR2 from the germline V gene are KGHDR and SFDVKD. The DNA of the CDR3 is TGTGCCACCAGGCAAGACAGGGATAATCAGCCCCAGCATTTT. It is translated as CATRQDRDNQPQHF.

V is TRBV9 and J is TRBJ1-3; D gene uncertain. Germline V lookup: CDR1 SGDLS, CDR2 YYNGEE. This CDR3 is 12 amino acids long. V was cut by 2 bases and J by 4 bases, with 4 bases left in between. CDR3 sequence reads: CASSVRGNTIYF. The CDR3 nucleotides are TGTGCCAGCAGCGTGCGGGGAAACACCATATATTTT.